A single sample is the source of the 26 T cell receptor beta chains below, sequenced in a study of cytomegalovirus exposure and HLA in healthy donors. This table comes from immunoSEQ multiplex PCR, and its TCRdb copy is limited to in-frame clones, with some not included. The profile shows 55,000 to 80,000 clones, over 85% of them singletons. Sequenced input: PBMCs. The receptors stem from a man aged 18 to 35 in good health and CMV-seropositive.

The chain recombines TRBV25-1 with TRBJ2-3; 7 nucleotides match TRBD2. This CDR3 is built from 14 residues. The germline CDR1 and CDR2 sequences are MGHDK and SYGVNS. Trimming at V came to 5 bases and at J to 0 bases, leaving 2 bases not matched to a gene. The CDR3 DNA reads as TGTGCCAGCAGTTTTAGCGGGAGCACAGATACGCAGTATTTT. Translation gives CASSFSGSTDTQYF.

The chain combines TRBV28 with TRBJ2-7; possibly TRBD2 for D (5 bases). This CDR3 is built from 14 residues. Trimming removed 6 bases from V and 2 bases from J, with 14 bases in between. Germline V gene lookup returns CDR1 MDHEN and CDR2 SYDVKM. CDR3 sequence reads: CASREVTATYEQYF. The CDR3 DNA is TGTGCCAGCAGGGAGGTGACGGCCACCTACGAGCAGTACTTC.

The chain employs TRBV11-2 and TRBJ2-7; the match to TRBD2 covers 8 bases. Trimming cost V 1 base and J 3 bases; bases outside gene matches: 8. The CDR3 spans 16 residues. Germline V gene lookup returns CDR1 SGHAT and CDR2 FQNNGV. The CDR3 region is CASSLGPRRGDYEQYF. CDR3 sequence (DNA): TGTGCCAGCAGCTTAGGCCCTAGGCGGGGGGACTACGAGCAGTACTTC.

The CDR3 nucleotides are TGTGCCAGCAGCCCCGGCCGGGACAGCCAAGAGACCCAGTACTTC. Protein: CASSPGRDSQETQYF. The rearrangement uses TRBV7-3 and TRBJ2-5, with 7 bases matching TRBD1. The CDR3 has 15 amino acids. The germline V gene encodes CDR1 SGHTA and CDR2 FQGTGA. The trim removed 5 bases at V and 1 base at J, leaving 7 bases unmatched.

The CDR3 spells CASSLGRDEDNVYEQYF. The CDR3 region has the DNA TGTGCCAGCAGCTTAGGCAGGGATGAGGACAATGTTTACGAGCAGTACTTC. J is TRBJ2-7 and V is TRBV7-9; maybe TRBD1 (5 bases). Germline CDR1 reads SEHNR; CDR2 reads FQNEAQ (reference sequence). Trimming stripped 1 base from V and 4 bases from J, with 20 bases between. The CDR3 has 17 amino acids. The full variable domain, rest sourced from reference TRBV7-9 and TRBJ2-7, is DTGVSQNPRHKITKRGQNVTFRCDPISEHNRLYWYRQTLGQGPEFLTYFQNEAQLEKSRLLSDRFSAERPKGSFSTLEIQRTEQGDSAMYLCASSLGRDEDNVYEQYFGPGTRLTVT.

CDR3 sequence reads: CASSYNFRGTAYEQYF. The DNA for the CDR3 is TGTGCCAGCAGTTACAACTTCAGGGGGACGGCCTACGAGCAGTACTTC. The genes are TRBV6-5 and TRBJ2-7; 7 bases align to TRBD1. V dropped 2 bases and J dropped 2; count of bases not matched to a gene: 9. The CDR3 is made up of 16 amino acids. Germline assignment: CDR1 MNHEY and CDR2 SVGAGI.

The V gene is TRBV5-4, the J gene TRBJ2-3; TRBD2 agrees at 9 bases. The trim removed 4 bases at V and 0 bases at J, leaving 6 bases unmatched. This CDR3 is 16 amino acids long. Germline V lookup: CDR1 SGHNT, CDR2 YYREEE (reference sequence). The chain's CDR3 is CASSLTSGASTDTQYF. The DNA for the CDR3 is TGTGCCAGCAGCCTGACTAGCGGTGCTAGCACAGATACGCAGTATTTT.

The CDR3: CASSEQGQGAPYEQYF. Here the CDR3 DNA reads TGTGCCAGCAGTGAGCAGGGCCAGGGGGCCCCCTACGAGCAGTACTTC. The chain joins TRBV2 to TRBJ2-7, with 8 bases fitting TRBD1. The CDR3 length is 16 residues. CDR1 SNHLY and CDR2 FYNNEI come from the germline V gene. V shed 3 bases, J shed 2 bases, and the junction held 9 bases outside the gene matches.

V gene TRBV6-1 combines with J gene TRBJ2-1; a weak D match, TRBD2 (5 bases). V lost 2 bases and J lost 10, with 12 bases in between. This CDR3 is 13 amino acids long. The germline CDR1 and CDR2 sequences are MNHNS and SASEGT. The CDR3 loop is CASSEPGMGEQFF. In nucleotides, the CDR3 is TGTGCCAGCAGTGAACCCGGGATGGGCGAGCAGTTCTTC.

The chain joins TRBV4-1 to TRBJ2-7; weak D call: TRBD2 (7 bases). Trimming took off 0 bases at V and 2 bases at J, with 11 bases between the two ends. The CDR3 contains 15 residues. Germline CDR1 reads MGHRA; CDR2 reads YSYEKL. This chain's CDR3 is CASSQEPGGAYEQYF. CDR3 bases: TGCGCCAGCAGCCAAGAACCGGGGGGCGCCTACGAGCAGTACTTC.

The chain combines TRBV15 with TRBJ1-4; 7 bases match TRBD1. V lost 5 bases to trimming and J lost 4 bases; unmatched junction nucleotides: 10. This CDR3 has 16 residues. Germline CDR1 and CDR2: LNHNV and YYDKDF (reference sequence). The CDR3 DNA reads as TGTGCCACCAGCCCCCGTACGGGACAGCGTAATGAAAAACTGTTTTTT. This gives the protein CATSPRTGQRNEKLFF.

In DNA form, the CDR3 reads TGTGCCAGCAGTACAGGGACAGCAGTTGAAGCTTTCTTT. This codes for CASSTGTAVEAFF. This chain links TRBV6-6 with TRBJ1-1, with 7 positions matching TRBD1. Germline CDR1 reads MNHNY; CDR2 reads SVGAGI (reference sequence). V was clipped by 5 bases and J by 7 bases; unmatched bases: 7. This CDR3 is 13 amino acids long.

The CDR3 bases are TGTGCCAGCAGCTTAGAACCGGGACAGGGATCTTACGAGCAGTACTTC. Translated, it gives CASSLEPGQGSYEQYF. The V and J genes are TRBV11-2 and TRBJ2-7; TRBD1 matches at 9 bases. V dropped 0 bases and J dropped 4; count of bases not matched to a gene: 7. CDR1 is SGHAT, CDR2 FQNNGV, per germline. The CDR3 consists of 16 residues.

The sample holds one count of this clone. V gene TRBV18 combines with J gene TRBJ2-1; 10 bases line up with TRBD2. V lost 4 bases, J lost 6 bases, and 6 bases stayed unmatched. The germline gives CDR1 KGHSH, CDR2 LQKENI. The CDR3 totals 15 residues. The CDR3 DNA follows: TGTGCCAGCTCACGGAGCGGGGGGGCCGGCAATGAGCAGTTCTTC. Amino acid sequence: CASSRSGGAGNEQFF.

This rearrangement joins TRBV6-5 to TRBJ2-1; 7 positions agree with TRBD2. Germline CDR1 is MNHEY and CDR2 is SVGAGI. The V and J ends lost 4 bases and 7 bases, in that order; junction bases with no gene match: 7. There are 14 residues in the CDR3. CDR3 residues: CASSSLAAGNEQFF. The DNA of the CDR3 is TGTGCCAGCAGTTCCCTAGCAGCGGGGAATGAGCAGTTCTTC.

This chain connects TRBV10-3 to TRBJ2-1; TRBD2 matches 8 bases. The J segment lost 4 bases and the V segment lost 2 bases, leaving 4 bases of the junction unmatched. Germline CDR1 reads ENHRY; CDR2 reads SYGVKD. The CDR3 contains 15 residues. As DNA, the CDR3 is TGTGCCATCAGTGAGGGGACTAGTAAGTACAATGAGCAGTTCTTC. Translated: CAISEGTSKYNEQFF.

The CDR3 region has the DNA TGCGCCACTTGGACTCCCTCATACGAGCAGTACTTC. It translates to CATWTPSYEQYF. J is TRBJ2-7 and V is TRBV10-2, with TRBD2 as a possible D gene (5 bases). Between the trimmed V and J ends, which lost 10 bases and 4 bases, there was a span of 14 bases. The CDR3 runs 12 residues. Germline V CDR1 and CDR2: WSHSY, SAAADI.

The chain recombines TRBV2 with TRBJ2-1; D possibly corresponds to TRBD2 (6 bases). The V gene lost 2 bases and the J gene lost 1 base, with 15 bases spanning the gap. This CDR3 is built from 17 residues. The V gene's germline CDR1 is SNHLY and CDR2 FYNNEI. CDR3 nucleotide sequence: TGTGCCAGCAGTGAACCTGAGGTGCTAGCGTCCTACAATGAGCAGTTCTTC. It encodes CASSEPEVLASYNEQFF. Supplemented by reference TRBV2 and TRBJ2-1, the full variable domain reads EPEVTQTPSHQVTQMGQEVILRCVPISNHLYFYWYRQILGQKVEFLVSFYNNEISEKSEIFDDQFSVERPDGSNFTLKIRSTKLEDSAMYFCASSEPEVLASYNEQFFGPGTRLTVL.

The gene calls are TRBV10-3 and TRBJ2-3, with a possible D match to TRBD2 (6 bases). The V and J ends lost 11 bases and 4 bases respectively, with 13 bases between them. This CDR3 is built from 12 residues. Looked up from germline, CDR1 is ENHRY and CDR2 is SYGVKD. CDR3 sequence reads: CAVSSGADTQYF. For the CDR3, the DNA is TGTGCCGTTAGTTCGGGGGCAGATACGCAGTATTTT.

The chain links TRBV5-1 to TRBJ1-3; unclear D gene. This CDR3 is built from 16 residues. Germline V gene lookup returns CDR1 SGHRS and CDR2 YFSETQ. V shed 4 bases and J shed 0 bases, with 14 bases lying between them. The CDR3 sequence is CASSAGSSISGNTIYF. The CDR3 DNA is TGCGCCAGCAGCGCGGGATCTTCAATCTCTGGAAACACCATATATTTT.

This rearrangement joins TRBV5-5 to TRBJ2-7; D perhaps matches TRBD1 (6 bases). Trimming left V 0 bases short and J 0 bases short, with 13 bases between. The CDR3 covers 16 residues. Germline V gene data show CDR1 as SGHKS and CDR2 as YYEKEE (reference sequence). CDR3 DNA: TGTGCCAGCAGCTTGGAGAGGACAGCTAACTCCTACGAGCAGTACTTC. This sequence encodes CASSLERTANSYEQYF. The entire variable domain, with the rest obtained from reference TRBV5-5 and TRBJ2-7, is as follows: DAGVTQSPTHLIKTRGQQVTLRCSPISGHKSVSWYQQVLGQGPQFIFQYYEKEERGRGNFPDRFSARQFPNYSSELNVNALLLGDSALYLCASSLERTANSYEQYFGPGTRLTVT.

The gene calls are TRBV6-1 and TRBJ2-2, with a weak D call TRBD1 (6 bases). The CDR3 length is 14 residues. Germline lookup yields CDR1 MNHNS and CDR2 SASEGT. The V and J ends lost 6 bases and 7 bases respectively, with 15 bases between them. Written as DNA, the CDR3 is TGTGCCAGCAGCGTACAGGGCCCGGGCGGGGAGCTGTTTTTT. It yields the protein CASSVQGPGGELFF.

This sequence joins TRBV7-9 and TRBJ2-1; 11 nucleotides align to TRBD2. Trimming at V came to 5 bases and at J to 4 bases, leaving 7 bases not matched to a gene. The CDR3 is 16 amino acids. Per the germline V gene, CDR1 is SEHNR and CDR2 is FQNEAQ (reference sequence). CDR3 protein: CASSRTSGLTYNEQFF. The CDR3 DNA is TGTGCCAGCAGCCGGACTAGCGGGCTTACATACAATGAGCAGTTCTTC.

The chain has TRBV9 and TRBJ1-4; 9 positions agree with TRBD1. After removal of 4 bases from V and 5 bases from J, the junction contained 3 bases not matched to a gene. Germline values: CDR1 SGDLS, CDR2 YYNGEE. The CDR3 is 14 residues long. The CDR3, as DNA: TGTGCCAGCAGCCGGGACAGGGAAAATGAAAAACTGTTTTTT. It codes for CASSRDRENEKLFF.

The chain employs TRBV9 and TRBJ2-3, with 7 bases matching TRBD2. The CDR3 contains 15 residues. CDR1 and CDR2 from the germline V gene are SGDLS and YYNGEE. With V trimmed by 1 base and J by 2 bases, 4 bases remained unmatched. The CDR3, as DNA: TGTGCCAGCAGCGTAACCAGCGGGACCACAGATACGCAGTATTTT. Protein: CASSVTSGTTDTQYF.

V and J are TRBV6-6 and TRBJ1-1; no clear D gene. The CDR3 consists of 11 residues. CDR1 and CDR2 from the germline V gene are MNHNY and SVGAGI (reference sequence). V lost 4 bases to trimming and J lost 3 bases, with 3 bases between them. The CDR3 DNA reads TGTGCCAGCAGTTCGGACACTGAAGCTTTCTTT. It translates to CASSSDTEAFF.